This T cell receptor beta chain was captured by sequencing in a study of vaccination and CD4 T cells after COVID-19. The Oncomine TCR Beta short-read assay generated sequence data from the DNA of cultured CD4+ T cells. TCRdb reprocessed the PCR reads with MiXCR, giving one entry per CDR3 protein. The profile shows more than 9,500 distinct CDR3 sequences, around half of them singletons. J lost 1 base, V lost 1 base, and 6 bases had no gene match. From germline, CDR1 is SGHNT and CDR2 YENEEA. The CDR3 runs 19 residues. As for treatment: approximately 9-day PBMC culture with coronavirus spike peptide pools or control peptides (ViraFEST assay). Note on this clonotype: The antigen is undetermined.

The study's findings and limits: From about 20 to 38, the median of SARS-CoV-2-reactive clonotypes rose without reaching significance.

Sequenced: CD4+ T cells from blood, cultured in vitro. The receptor was isolated from a human donor who had recovered from COVID-19. The V gene is TRBV11-3, the J gene TRBJ2-1; 14 nucleotides line up with TRBD2. The chain's CDR3 is CASSLGGTSGRGSYNEQFF. In nucleotides, the CDR3 is TGTGCCAGCAGCTTAGGCGGGACTAGCGGGAGAGGGTCCTACAATGAGCAGTTCTTC.